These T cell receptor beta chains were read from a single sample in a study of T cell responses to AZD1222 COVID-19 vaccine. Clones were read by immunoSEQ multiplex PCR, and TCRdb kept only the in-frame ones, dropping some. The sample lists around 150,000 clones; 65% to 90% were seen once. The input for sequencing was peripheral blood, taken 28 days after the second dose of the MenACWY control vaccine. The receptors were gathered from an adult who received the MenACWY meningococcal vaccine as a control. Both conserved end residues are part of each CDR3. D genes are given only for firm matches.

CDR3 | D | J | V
CASSPQYQETQYF | NA | TRBJ2-5 | TRBV18
CASMDLNTEAFF | NA | TRBJ1-1 | TRBV28
CASRGTTGNNSPLHF | NA | TRBJ1-6 | TRBV2
CASSLQQGADGYTF | TRBD1 | TRBJ1-2 | TRBV3-1/TRBV3-2
CASSYPYRGDNYGYTF | TRBD1 | TRBJ1-2 | TRBV6-5
CAWSPAASYNEQFF | NA | TRBJ2-1 | TRBV30
CASSIPDRGSYGYTF | TRBD1 | TRBJ1-2 | TRBV7-2
CASSHWTGSYSYNEQFF | TRBD1 | TRBJ2-1 | TRBV7-6
CASSLSSTGIYNEQFF | NA | TRBJ2-1 | TRBV27
CASSTGQGAWNEQFF | TRBD1 | TRBJ2-1 | TRBV7-9
CAIGEGTEAFF | NA | TRBJ1-1 | TRBV10-3
CASGTTGEMNTEAFF | TRBD1 | TRBJ1-1 | TRBV12-5
CASSQGASGSSTQYF | TRBD2 | TRBJ2-5 | TRBV4-1
CASSSGGATDTQYF | TRBD2 | TRBJ2-3 | TRBV5-1
CASSIQDSNQPQHF | NA | TRBJ1-5 | TRBV7-9
CASRDGQVGNTIYF | TRBD1 | TRBJ1-3 | TRBV7-2
CASSPPGGSNQPQHF | NA | TRBJ1-5 | TRBV7-9
CASQVGGFGSTEAFF | NA | TRBJ1-1 | TRBV28
CASSLLGRGLSTEAFF | TRBD1 | TRBJ1-1 | TRBV28
CASTGGGAETQYF | NA | TRBJ2-5 | TRBV2
CASSDGGGGTEAFF | NA | TRBJ1-1 | TRBV25-1
CASSRWGTESYGYTF | TRBD1 | TRBJ1-2 | TRBV23-1
CASSIYVKLNTEAFF | NA | TRBJ1-1 | TRBV19
CASSQANRGEYNSPLHF | NA | TRBJ1-6 | TRBV4-2
CASSLDLGSTEAFF | NA | TRBJ1-1 | TRBV11-2
CASRVDSTGELFF | NA | TRBJ2-2 | TRBV6-5
CSASSGRRGGNEQFF | TRBD2 | TRBJ2-1 | TRBV20-1
CASSLGQGNYNEQFF | TRBD1 | TRBJ2-1 | TRBV11-3
CSVVRPAGEQYF | NA | TRBJ2-7 | TRBV29-1
CASSSGSLRETQYF | NA | TRBJ2-5 | TRBV5-4
CASGTDRSTEAFF | TRBD1 | TRBJ1-1 | TRBV12-5
CASSPSITDTQYF | NA | TRBJ2-3 | TRBV18
CSAWEYSGNTIYF | NA | TRBJ1-3 | TRBV29-1
CASSFIGFDTQYF | NA | TRBJ2-3 | TRBV27
CASSYRVAYGYTF | NA | TRBJ1-2 | TRBV6-5
CASSSPGSGANVLTF | NA | TRBJ2-6 | TRBV7-9
CASSPQQGMNQPQHF | TRBD1 | TRBJ1-5 | TRBV18
CASSLAGTGYGYTF | TRBD1 | TRBJ1-2 | TRBV5-1
CASSPRDSNNSPLHF | NA | TRBJ1-6 | TRBV21-1
CASSLGGTEDEQFF | NA | TRBJ2-1 | TRBV11-3
CASSYQNSNQPQHF | NA | TRBJ1-5 | TRBV6-6
CASSPRTGGRSSGNTIYF | NA | TRBJ1-3 | TRBV3-1/TRBV3-2
CASSTNKDTEAFF | NA | TRBJ1-1 | TRBV7-9
CASSSLGVQGLSYNEQFF | NA | TRBJ2-1 | TRBV10-2
CASSLTSGRGDTQYF | TRBD2 | TRBJ2-3 | TRBV5-1
CASSTTTGNYGYTF | NA | TRBJ1-2 | TRBV5-1
CASSGGENTEAFF | NA | TRBJ1-1 | TRBV18
CASSLVLGLTNEKLFF | NA | TRBJ1-4 | TRBV7-2
CASSWGRSTEAFF | NA | TRBJ1-1 | TRBV5-5
CASSEGENYGYTF | NA | TRBJ1-2 | TRBV6-4
CASSSGRSGELFF | NA | TRBJ2-2 | TRBV3-1/TRBV3-2